The sequence of this TCR beta chain was determined in a study of CD8+ T cells in alopecia areata. Points from the study as a whole: While tofacitinib was given, many expanded lesional clones persisted in scalp and blood.

With respect to this clone: Its antigen is currently unknown.

As the sequencing template, cDNA was produced by extracting RNA and reverse transcribing it. Method: immunoSEQ multiplex PCR; TCRdb's copy keeps in-frame clones and lacks some. The repertoire holds about 200,000 clones, with approximately 57% as singletons. Sample treatment: oral pan-JAK inhibitor, 5-10 mg twice daily. This material consisted of CD4+ T cells sorted from blood, taken at week 24, from a patient treated with tofacitinib. The clonotype originates from a human donor with alopecia areata.

In DNA, the CDR3 is TGTGCCAGCAGGGGGACAGGGGGAGTCCTCTACGAGCAGTACTTC. This translates into CASRGTGGVLYEQYF. The V gene is TRBV2, the J gene TRBJ2-7, with TRBD1 matching over 11 bases. The V gene's germline CDR1 is SNHLY and CDR2 FYNNEI. V was pared by 6 bases and J by 3 bases, with 7 bases of the junction left unmatched. The CDR3 is made up of 15 amino acids.